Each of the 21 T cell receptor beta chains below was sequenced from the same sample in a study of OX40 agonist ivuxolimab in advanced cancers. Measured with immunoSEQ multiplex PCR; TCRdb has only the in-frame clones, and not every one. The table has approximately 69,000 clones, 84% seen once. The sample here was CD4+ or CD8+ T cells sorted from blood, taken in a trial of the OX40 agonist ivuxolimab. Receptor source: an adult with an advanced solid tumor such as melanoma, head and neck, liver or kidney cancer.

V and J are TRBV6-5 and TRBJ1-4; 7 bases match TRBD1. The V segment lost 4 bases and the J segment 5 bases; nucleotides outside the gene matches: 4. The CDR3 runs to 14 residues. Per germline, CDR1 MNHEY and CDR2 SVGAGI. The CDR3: CASSLGDRNEKLFF. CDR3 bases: TGTGCCAGCAGTTTGGGGGACAGAAATGAAAAACTGTTTTTT.

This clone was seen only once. The CDR3 protein is CASSAGTGNTGELFF. The CDR3, as DNA: TGTGCCAGCTCGGCCGGGACAGGGAACACCGGGGAGCTGTTTTTT. V is TRBV18 and J is TRBJ2-2, with TRBD1 matching over 8 bases. Trimming at V came to 6 bases and at J to 1 base, leaving 4 bases not matched to a gene. CDR1 KGHSH and CDR2 LQKENI come from the germline V gene. The CDR3 is 15 amino acids.

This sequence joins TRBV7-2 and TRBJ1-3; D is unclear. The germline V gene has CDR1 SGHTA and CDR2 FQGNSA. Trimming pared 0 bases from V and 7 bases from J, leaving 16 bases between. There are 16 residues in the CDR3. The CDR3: CASSLAWHRGLNTIYF. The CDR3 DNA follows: TGTGCCAGCAGCTTAGCTTGGCACCGTGGTTTGAACACCATATATTTT.

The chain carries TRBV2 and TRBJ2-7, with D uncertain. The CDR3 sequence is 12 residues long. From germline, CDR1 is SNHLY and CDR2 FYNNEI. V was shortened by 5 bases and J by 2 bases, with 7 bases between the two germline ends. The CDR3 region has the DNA TGTGCCAGCAGTTCCGATACCTACGAGCAGTACTTC. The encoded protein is CASSSDTYEQYF.

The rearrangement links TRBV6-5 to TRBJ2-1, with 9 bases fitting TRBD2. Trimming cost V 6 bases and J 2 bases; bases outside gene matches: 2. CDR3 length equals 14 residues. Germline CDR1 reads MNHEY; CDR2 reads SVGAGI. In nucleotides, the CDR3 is TGTGCCAGCAGGGAGCGGGGGGCCTACAATGAGCAGTTCTTC. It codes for CASRERGAYNEQFF.

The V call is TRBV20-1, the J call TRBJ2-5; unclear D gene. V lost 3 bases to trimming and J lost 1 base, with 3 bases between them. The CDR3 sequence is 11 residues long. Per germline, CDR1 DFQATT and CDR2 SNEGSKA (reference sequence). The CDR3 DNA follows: TGCAGTGCTAGCTCCCAAGAGACCCAGTACTTC. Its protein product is CSASSQETQYF.

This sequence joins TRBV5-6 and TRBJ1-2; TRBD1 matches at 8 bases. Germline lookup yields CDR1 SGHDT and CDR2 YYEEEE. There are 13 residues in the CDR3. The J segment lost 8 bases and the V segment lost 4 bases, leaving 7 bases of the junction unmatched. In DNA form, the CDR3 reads TGTGCCAGCAGCCCCAGGACAGGGATGGGCTACACCTTC. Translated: CASSPRTGMGYTF.

The CDR3 sequence is CASSFDPGAYNEQFF. In DNA form, the CDR3 reads TGTGCCAGCAGTTTTGACCCCGGGGCCTACAATGAGCAGTTCTTC. The rearrangement links TRBV27 to TRBJ2-1; D possibly corresponds to TRBD2 (5 bases). The CDR3 totals 15 residues. Trimming removed 3 bases at V and 2 bases at J, with 11 bases between. Germline CDR1 reads MNHEY; CDR2 reads SMNVEV (reference sequence).

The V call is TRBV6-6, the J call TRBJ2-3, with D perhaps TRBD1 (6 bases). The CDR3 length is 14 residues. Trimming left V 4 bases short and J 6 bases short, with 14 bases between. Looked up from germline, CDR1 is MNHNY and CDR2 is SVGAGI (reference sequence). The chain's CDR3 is CASSSRGPPDTQYF. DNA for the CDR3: TGTGCCAGCAGTTCCAGGGGACCCCCGGATACGCAGTATTTT.

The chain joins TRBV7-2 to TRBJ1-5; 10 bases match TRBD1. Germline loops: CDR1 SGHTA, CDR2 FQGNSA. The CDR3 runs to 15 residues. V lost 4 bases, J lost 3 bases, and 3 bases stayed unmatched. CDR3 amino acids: CASSSGTGVNQPQHF. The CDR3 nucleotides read TGTGCCAGCAGCTCCGGGACAGGGGTCAATCAGCCCCAGCATTTT.

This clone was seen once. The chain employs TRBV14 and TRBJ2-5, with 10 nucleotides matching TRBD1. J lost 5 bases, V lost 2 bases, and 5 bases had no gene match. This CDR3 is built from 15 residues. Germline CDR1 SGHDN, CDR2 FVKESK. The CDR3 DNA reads TGTGCCAGCAGCCAACCGACAGGGGGCCTGGAGACCCAGTACTTC. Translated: CASSQPTGGLETQYF.

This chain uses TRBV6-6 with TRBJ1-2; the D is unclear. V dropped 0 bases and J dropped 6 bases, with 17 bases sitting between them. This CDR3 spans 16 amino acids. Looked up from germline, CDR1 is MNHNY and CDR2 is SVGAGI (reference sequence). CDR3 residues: CASSYSPGRVGDGYTF. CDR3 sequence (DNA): TGTGCCAGCAGTTACTCGCCAGGACGCGTTGGAGATGGCTACACCTTC.

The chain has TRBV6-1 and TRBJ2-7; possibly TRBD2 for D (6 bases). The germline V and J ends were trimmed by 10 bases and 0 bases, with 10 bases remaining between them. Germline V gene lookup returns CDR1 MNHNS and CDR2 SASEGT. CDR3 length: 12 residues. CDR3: CATLAISYEQYF. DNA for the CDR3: TGTGCCACCCTAGCGATCTCCTACGAGCAGTACTTC.

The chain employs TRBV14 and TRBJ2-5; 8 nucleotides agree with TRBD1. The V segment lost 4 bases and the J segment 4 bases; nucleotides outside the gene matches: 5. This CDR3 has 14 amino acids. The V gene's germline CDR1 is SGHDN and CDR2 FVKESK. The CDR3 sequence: CASSRRQGRETQYF. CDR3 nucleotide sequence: TGTGCCAGCAGCCGACGACAGGGGAGAGAGACCCAGTACTTC. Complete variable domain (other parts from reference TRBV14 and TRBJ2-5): EAGVTQFPSHSVIEKGQTVTLRCDPISGHDNLYWYRRVMGKEIKFLLHFVKESKQDESGMPNNRFLAERTGGTYSTLKVQPAELEDSGVYFCASSRRQGRETQYFGPGTRLLVL.

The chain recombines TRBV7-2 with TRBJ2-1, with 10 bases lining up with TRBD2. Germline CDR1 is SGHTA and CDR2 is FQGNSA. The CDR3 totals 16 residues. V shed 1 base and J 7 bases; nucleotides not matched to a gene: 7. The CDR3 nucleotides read TGTGCCAGCAGCTTAGGTTCTAGCGGGGGCTTAAATGAGCAGTTCTTC. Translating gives CASSLGSSGGLNEQFF.

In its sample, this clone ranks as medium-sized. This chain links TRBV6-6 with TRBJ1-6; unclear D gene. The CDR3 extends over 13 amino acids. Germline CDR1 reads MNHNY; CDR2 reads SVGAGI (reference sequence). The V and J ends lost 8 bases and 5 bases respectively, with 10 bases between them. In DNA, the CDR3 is TGTGCCAGCGGAGGCAGAGATAATTCACCCCTCCACTTT. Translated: CASGGRDNSPLHF.

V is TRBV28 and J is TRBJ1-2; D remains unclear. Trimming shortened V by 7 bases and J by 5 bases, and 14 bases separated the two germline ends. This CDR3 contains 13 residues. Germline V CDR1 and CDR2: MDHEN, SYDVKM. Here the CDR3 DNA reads TGTGCCAGCACCCTGGACGGGTCGTATGGCTACACCTTC. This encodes CASTLDGSYGYTF.

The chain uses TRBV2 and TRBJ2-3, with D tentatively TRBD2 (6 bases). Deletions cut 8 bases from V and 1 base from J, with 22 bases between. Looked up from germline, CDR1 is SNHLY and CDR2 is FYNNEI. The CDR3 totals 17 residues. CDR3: CASGDAELASRTDTQYF. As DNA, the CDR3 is TGTGCCAGCGGGGATGCGGAGCTAGCGTCCCGCACAGATACGCAGTATTTT. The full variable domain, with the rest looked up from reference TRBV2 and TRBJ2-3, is EPEVTQTPSHQVTQMGQEVILRCVPISNHLYFYWYRQILGQKVEFLVSFYNNEISEKSEIFDDQFSVERPDGSNFTLKIRSTKLEDSAMYFCASGDAELASRTDTQYFGPGTRLTVL.

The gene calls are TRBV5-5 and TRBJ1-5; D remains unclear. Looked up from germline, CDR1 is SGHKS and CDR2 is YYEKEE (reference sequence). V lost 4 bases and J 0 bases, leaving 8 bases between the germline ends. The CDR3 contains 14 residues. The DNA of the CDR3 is TGTGCCAGCAGCAGAGTTAATAGCAATCAGCCCCAGCATTTT. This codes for CASSRVNSNQPQHF.

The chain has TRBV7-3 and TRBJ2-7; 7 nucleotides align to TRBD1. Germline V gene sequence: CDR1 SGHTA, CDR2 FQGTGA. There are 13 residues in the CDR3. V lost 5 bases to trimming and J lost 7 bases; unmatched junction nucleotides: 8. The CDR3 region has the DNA TGTGCCAGCAGCATAAAGGGGGCGCGAGAGCAGTACTTC. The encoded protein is CASSIKGAREQYF.

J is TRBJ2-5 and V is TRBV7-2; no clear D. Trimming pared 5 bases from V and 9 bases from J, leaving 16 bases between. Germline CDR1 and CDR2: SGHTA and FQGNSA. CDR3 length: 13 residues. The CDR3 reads CASSDGPRAPQYF. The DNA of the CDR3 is TGTGCCAGCAGCGATGGGCCTAGGGCGCCCCAGTACTTC.